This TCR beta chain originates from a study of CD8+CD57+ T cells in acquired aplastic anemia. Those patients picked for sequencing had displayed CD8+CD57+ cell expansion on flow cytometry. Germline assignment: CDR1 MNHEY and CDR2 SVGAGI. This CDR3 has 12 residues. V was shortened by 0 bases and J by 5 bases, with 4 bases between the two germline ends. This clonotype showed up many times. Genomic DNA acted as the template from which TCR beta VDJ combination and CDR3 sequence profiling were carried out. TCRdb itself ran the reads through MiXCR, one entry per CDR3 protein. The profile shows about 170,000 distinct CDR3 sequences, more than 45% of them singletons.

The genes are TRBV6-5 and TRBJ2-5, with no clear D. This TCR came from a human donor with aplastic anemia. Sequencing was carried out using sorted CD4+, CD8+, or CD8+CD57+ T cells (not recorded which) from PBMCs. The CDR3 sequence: CASSYSSETQYF. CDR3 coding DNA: TGTGCCAGCAGTTACTCGAGTGAGACCCAGTACTTC.